This T cell receptor (beta chain) came from a study of shared clonotypes between healthy human individuals. The study's findings and limits: Generally, naive subsets (rather than memory subsets) showed larger estimated richness.

Germline lookup yields CDR1 SGHNT and CDR2 YENEEA. The V gene end was trimmed by 3 bases and the J gene end by 3 bases; junction bases not matched to a gene: 13. This CDR3 region has 18 residues. Concerning this clone: Antigen: not known.

Libraries were prepared by immunoSEQ multiplex PCR; TCRdb keeps only in-frame clonotypes and omits some of them. The sample carries hundreds of thousands of clones, roughly 91% recorded once. The chain joins TRBV11-3 to TRBJ1-2; 10 bases map to TRBD1. The TCR sequence derives from a man aged 18-30 years in good health. The specimen sequenced was memory CD8+ T cells sorted from blood. As to subset: CD45RO+ cells pooled with CCR7-negative TemRA cells. CDR3 region: CASSFLWDRGLKDYGYTF. CDR3 sequence (DNA): TGTGCCAGCAGCTTTTTGTGGGACAGGGGCCTTAAAGACTATGGCTACACCTTC.